A single sample gave rise to the 2 T cell receptor beta chains below, sequenced in a study of blood T cell repertoires in COVID-19. Sequencing was performed with immunoSEQ multiplex PCR; in TCRdb, only in-frame clones are kept and a portion is missing. The sample lists some 32,000 clones; 80% to 90% were seen once. The sequenced material came from peripheral blood. These receptors all stem from a human donor in a cohort sampled during active COVID-19.

V is TRBV7-6 and J is TRBJ2-7; 8 bases agree with TRBD1. V was clipped by 3 bases and J by 3 bases; unmatched bases: 4. There are 14 residues in the CDR3. Germline V gene data show CDR1 as SGHVS and CDR2 as FNYEAQ. CDR3 nucleotides: TGTGCCAGCAGCTTCCAACAGGGGGGCTACGAGCAGTACTTC. Its protein product is CASSFQQGGYEQYF.

The CDR3 coding sequence is TGTGCCAGCAGTGAAGTAAGGGGTTATAGCAATCAGCCCCAGCATTTT. It encodes CASSEVRGYSNQPQHF. The chain employs TRBV6-1 and TRBJ1-5, with D possibly being TRBD1 (5 bases). V shed 1 base and J shed 0 bases, with 10 bases lying between them. The germline CDR1 and CDR2 sequences are MNHNS and SASEGT. This CDR3 spans 16 amino acids.